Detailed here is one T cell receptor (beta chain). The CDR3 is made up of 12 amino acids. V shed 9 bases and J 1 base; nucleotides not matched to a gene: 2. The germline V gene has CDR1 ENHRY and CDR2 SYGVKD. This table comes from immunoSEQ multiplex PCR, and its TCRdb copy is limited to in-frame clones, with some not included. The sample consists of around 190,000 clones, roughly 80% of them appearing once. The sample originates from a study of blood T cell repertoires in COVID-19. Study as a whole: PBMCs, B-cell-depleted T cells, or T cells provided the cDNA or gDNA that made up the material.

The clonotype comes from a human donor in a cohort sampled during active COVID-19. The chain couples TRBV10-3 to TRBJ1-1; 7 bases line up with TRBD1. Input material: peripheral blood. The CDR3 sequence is CAIGTANTEAFF. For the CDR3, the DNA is TGTGCCATAGGGACAGCGAACACTGAAGCTTTCTTT.